This T cell receptor (beta chain) came from a study of CD8 T cells in Susac syndrome. In germline, CDR1 is SQVTM, CDR2 ANQGSEA. The ends lost 2 bases at V and 4 bases at J; junction bases unmatched: 4. This CDR3 has 14 residues. RNA totalling roughly 0.45 to 1 ug underwent reverse transcription with random hexamers. Coverage of TCR beta CDR3 amplification by immunoSEQ multiplex PCR extended to 54 Vbeta and 13 Jbeta. Using its own MiXCR run on the immunoSEQ multiplex PCR reads, TCRdb lists one record per CDR3 protein. The sample has roughly 200,000 distinct CDR3 sequences; around 96% are singletons. TCR beta was sequenced from blood CD8+ and CD4+ T cells. Controls matched for age and sex were healthy donors. Both CD4+ and CD8+ T cells were negatively isolated, and TEMRA cells underwent FACS enrichment.

This clonotype was sampled from a human donor in good health. V gene TRBV29-1 combines with J gene TRBJ2-7, with 11 bases that match TRBD2. Sample: CD4+ T cells from PBMCs. Written as DNA, the CDR3 is TGCAGCGTTGAAACTAGCGGGAGTCGATACGAGCAGTACTTC. Amino acid sequence: CSVETSGSRYEQYF.